This is a list of T cell receptor beta chains from one sample in a study of T cell responses to AZD1222 COVID-19 vaccine. The assay was immunoSEQ multiplex PCR, and TCRdb's table has in-frame clones only and misses some. The data show about 150,000 clones, 88% seen once. Sample: peripheral blood, taken on day 0 of AZD1222 vaccination. Source of these receptors: an adult in good health. The CDR3 runs from the conserved cysteine through the conserved F or W. The order of the fields is D gene, V gene, J gene, clone size, CDR3 DNA, CDR3 protein. A D gene is named only where the DNA matches it firmly. Some rows mark clone size as missing; the rest say once, few, many or name a class of expanded clone.

d_gene: -; v_gene: TRBV19; j_gene: TRBJ1-1; abundance: -; CDR3nt: TGTGCCAGTAGCCCCCCCCATTGGACAAGTGGGGCTTTCTTT; CDR3aa: CASSPPHWTSGAFF
d_gene: -; v_gene: TRBV5-6; j_gene: TRBJ1-6; abundance: -; CDR3nt: TGTGCCAGCAGCTTAGCTTCAGGATCACCCCTCCACTTT; CDR3aa: CASSLASGSPLHF
d_gene: -; v_gene: TRBV5-1; j_gene: TRBJ2-5; abundance: once; CDR3nt: TGCGCCACCCGGGCGGGTTATCAAGAGACCCAGTACTTC; CDR3aa: CATRAGYQETQYF
d_gene: -; v_gene: TRBV15; j_gene: TRBJ1-4; abundance: once; CDR3nt: TGTGCCACCAGCGGGGGAACTTACGGCGAAAAACTGTTTTTT; CDR3aa: CATSGGTYGEKLFF
d_gene: -; v_gene: TRBV19; j_gene: TRBJ1-2; abundance: -; CDR3nt: TGTGCCAGTAGGCTTCGAGGGGCGGGCTATGGCTACACCTTC; CDR3aa: CASRLRGAGYGYTF
d_gene: -; v_gene: TRBV27; j_gene: TRBJ1-1; abundance: -; CDR3nt: TGTGCCAGCAGTTTAAAGGTTTCAGGGGCAAGTGAAGCTTTCTTT; CDR3aa: CASSLKVSGASEAFF
d_gene: TRBD1; v_gene: TRBV7-9; j_gene: TRBJ1-1; abundance: -; CDR3nt: TGTGCCAGCAGCATGGGACAGGGGACTCCTATCCGGAACACTGAAGCTTTCTTT; CDR3aa: CASSMGQGTPIRNTEAFF
d_gene: -; v_gene: TRBV19; j_gene: TRBJ1-1; abundance: -; CDR3nt: TGTGCCAGTAGTGTGGACAAGAACACTGAAGCTTTCTTT; CDR3aa: CASSVDKNTEAFF
d_gene: TRBD1; v_gene: TRBV11-2; j_gene: TRBJ1-2; abundance: -; CDR3nt: TGTGCCAGCAGCTCGACAGGGGTTGGAGGCTATGGCTACACCTTC; CDR3aa: CASSSTGVGGYGYTF
d_gene: TRBD1; v_gene: TRBV28; j_gene: TRBJ1-6; abundance: -; CDR3nt: TGTGCCAGCAGTGAGGCAGGGGGGAATTCACCCCTCCACTTT; CDR3aa: CASSEAGGNSPLHF
d_gene: TRBD2; v_gene: TRBV2; j_gene: TRBJ2-1; abundance: -; CDR3nt: TGTGCCAGCAGATCCCCGGGACTAGCGGGAGGCAATGAGCAGTTCTTC; CDR3aa: CASRSPGLAGGNEQFF
d_gene: -; v_gene: TRBV6-5; j_gene: TRBJ1-1; abundance: few; CDR3nt: TGTGCCAGCAGTTACTCGAACACTGAAGCTTTCTTT; CDR3aa: CASSYSNTEAFF
d_gene: TRBD2; v_gene: TRBV3-1/TRBV3-2; j_gene: TRBJ2-2; abundance: -; CDR3nt: TGTGCCAGCAGCTTGGGACTAGCGGGAGTCACCGGGGAGCTGTTTTTT; CDR3aa: CASSLGLAGVTGELFF
d_gene: -; v_gene: TRBV5-5; j_gene: TRBJ2-7; abundance: -; CDR3nt: TGTGCCAGCAGTCCCAGGGGGGCAGGGGGGATCGAGCAGTACTTC; CDR3aa: CASSPRGAGGIEQYF
d_gene: -; v_gene: TRBV2; j_gene: TRBJ1-1; abundance: -; CDR3nt: TGTGCCAGCAGGGCCGGTAGAGGTTCTGACACTGAAGCTTTCTTT; CDR3aa: CASRAGRGSDTEAFF
d_gene: -; v_gene: TRBV19; j_gene: TRBJ1-3; abundance: -; CDR3nt: TGTGCCAGTAGACCCACAGGCTCTGGAAACACCATATATTTT; CDR3aa: CASRPTGSGNTIYF
d_gene: TRBD1; v_gene: TRBV7-2; j_gene: TRBJ2-7; abundance: -; CDR3nt: TGTGCCAGCAGCTCTACAGGGGGCGCTTCGTCGTACGAGCAGTACTTC; CDR3aa: CASSSTGGASSYEQYF
d_gene: -; v_gene: TRBV9; j_gene: TRBJ1-2; abundance: -; CDR3nt: TGTGCCAGCAGCGTAGGTGGGGTGCGCTACACCTTC; CDR3aa: CASSVGGVRYTF
d_gene: -; v_gene: TRBV12-3/TRBV12-4; j_gene: TRBJ2-1; abundance: -; CDR3nt: TGTGCCAGCAGTTACCTCCCCCAGGAGCAGTTCTTC; CDR3aa: CASSYLPQEQFF
d_gene: -; v_gene: TRBV6-5; j_gene: TRBJ1-2; abundance: -; CDR3nt: TGTGCCAGCAGTACTTCCGGGACTGAGTATGGCTACACCTTC; CDR3aa: CASSTSGTEYGYTF
d_gene: -; v_gene: TRBV28; j_gene: TRBJ1-5; abundance: -; CDR3nt: TGTGCCAGCAGTTTAAGAGACAGATATCAGCCCCAGCATTTT; CDR3aa: CASSLRDRYQPQHF
d_gene: TRBD1; v_gene: TRBV9; j_gene: TRBJ1-2; abundance: -; CDR3nt: TGTGCCAGCAGCGTACAGGGGGCCTATGGCTACACCTTC; CDR3aa: CASSVQGAYGYTF
d_gene: TRBD1; v_gene: TRBV7-9; j_gene: TRBJ1-5; abundance: -; CDR3nt: TGTGCCAGCAGTTCAGGGGGCCTGAGCAATCAGCCCCAGCATTTT; CDR3aa: CASSSGGLSNQPQHF
d_gene: -; v_gene: TRBV27; j_gene: TRBJ2-1; abundance: -; CDR3nt: TGTGCCAGCAGTTTATCGAAAGGAGGACTCGCTACTAGCAATGAGCAGTTCTTC; CDR3aa: CASSLSKGGLATSNEQFF
d_gene: -; v_gene: TRBV5-1; j_gene: TRBJ2-5; abundance: -; CDR3nt: TGCGCCAGCAGCCGGCGCTCCGGGAGCCAAGAGACCCAGTACTTC; CDR3aa: CASSRRSGSQETQYF
d_gene: TRBD2; v_gene: TRBV7-9; j_gene: TRBJ2-3; abundance: -; CDR3nt: TGTGCCAGCAGCTTAGCAGCGGGAGGGCCAGATACGCAGTATTTT; CDR3aa: CASSLAAGGPDTQYF
d_gene: -; v_gene: TRBV29-1; j_gene: TRBJ1-2; abundance: few; CDR3nt: TGCAGCGTTGGATCCGGAGACTATTTTTATGGCTACACCTTC; CDR3aa: CSVGSGDYFYGYTF
d_gene: -; v_gene: TRBV5-5; j_gene: TRBJ1-1; abundance: -; CDR3nt: TGTGCCAGCAGCTTGTTACCTCAGGGGAACACTGAAGCTTTCTTT; CDR3aa: CASSLLPQGNTEAFF
d_gene: -; v_gene: TRBV25-1; j_gene: TRBJ1-2; abundance: -; CDR3nt: TGTGCCAGCAGTGAAAAGGGGCGGAACTATGGCTACACCTTC; CDR3aa: CASSEKGRNYGYTF
d_gene: -; v_gene: TRBV2; j_gene: TRBJ1-6; abundance: -; CDR3nt: TGTGCCAGCAGTGAGCCGAGGACAAAAAATAATTCACCCCTCCACTTT; CDR3aa: CASSEPRTKNNSPLHF
d_gene: -; v_gene: TRBV7-2; j_gene: TRBJ1-2; abundance: -; CDR3nt: TGTGCCAGCAGCTTAGTTTCATTTGGGGGGAGGGATGGCTACACCTTC; CDR3aa: CASSLVSFGGRDGYTF
d_gene: -; v_gene: TRBV7-2; j_gene: TRBJ2-7; abundance: -; CDR3nt: TGTGCCAGCAGCCCCCAGACAGGTACCTACGAGCAGTACTTC; CDR3aa: CASSPQTGTYEQYF
d_gene: TRBD2; v_gene: TRBV5-6; j_gene: TRBJ2-7; abundance: -; CDR3nt: TGTGCCAGCAGCGCGGGGACTAGCGGGAGCTACGAGCAGTACTTC; CDR3aa: CASSAGTSGSYEQYF
d_gene: TRBD1; v_gene: TRBV30; j_gene: TRBJ1-5; abundance: -; CDR3nt: TGTGCCTACCGGACAGGGAATAATCAGCCCCAGCATTTT; CDR3aa: CAYRTGNNQPQHF
d_gene: -; v_gene: TRBV11-2; j_gene: TRBJ2-1; abundance: -; CDR3nt: TGTGCCAGCAGCTTGGGCAGGGGCGAGAATGAGCAGTTCTTC; CDR3aa: CASSLGRGENEQFF
d_gene: -; v_gene: TRBV7-2; j_gene: TRBJ2-5; abundance: -; CDR3nt: TGTGCCAGCAGCTTAGGGGGTCTGGAGACCCAGTACTTC; CDR3aa: CASSLGGLETQYF
d_gene: TRBD1; v_gene: TRBV7-2; j_gene: TRBJ1-2; abundance: -; CDR3nt: TGTGCCAGCAGCTCGGTCACAGGGGGCTATGGCTACACCTTC; CDR3aa: CASSSVTGGYGYTF